This T cell receptor beta chain was sequenced during a study of T cell responses to AZD1222 COVID-19 vaccine. Study conclusions and caveats: The donor cohort was predominantly white British with a female majority, and clonal diversity may have been underestimated. Reports say nearly half of spike-specific TCRs go after unmutated variant regions. Without day 14 samples, only post-peak T cell repertoires were studied.

Sequencing used immunoSEQ multiplex PCR; TCRdb keeps in-frame clones, though not all of them. In the table there are 150,000 or so clones, 89% of which are singletons. Of note for this clone: Its antigen remains unknown.

Looked up from germline, CDR1 is MNHEY and CDR2 is SVGAGI. The CDR3 consists of 12 residues. V was clipped by 6 bases and J by 7 bases, with 9 bases between them. The chain joins TRBV6-5 to TRBJ2-2; D is possibly TRBD2 (6 bases). The receptor was derived from an adult in good health. The input for sequencing was peripheral blood, taken on day 0 of AZD1222 vaccination. The DNA of the CDR3 is TGTGCCAGCAGAGCTAGCGTCGGGGAGCTGTTTTTT. It encodes CASRASVGELFF.